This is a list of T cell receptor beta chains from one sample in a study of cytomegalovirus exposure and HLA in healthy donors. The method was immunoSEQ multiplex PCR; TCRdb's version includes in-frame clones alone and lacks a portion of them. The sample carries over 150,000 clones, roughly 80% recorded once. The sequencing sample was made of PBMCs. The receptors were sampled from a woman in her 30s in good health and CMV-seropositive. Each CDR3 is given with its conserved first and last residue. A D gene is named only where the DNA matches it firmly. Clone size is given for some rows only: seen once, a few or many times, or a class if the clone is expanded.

cdr3_nt: TGTGCCAGCAGCCCAGGTCGGGGTGTTCAAGAGACCCAGTACTTC; cdr3_aa: CASSPGRGVQETQYF; clone_size: few; v_call: TRBV7-9; j_call: TRBJ2-5; cdr3_length: 15; d_call: .
cdr3_nt: TGTGCCAGCTCACCTGCTTCGGAGTTTGGCTACACCTTC; cdr3_aa: CASSPASEFGYTF; clone_size: .; v_call: TRBV18; j_call: TRBJ1-2; cdr3_length: 13; d_call: .
cdr3_nt: TGTGCCAGCAGTCAAACCAAGGGGACTGAAGCTTTCTTT; cdr3_aa: CASSQTKGTEAFF; clone_size: .; v_call: TRBV7-3; j_call: TRBJ1-1; cdr3_length: 13; d_call: .
cdr3_nt: TGTGCCACCAGCAGAGGTGGCAGTGGGGGCGGCGAGCAGTACTTC; cdr3_aa: CATSRGGSGGGEQYF; clone_size: .; v_call: TRBV15; j_call: TRBJ2-7; cdr3_length: 15; d_call: .
cdr3_nt: TGTGCCAGTAGTATAGGGGACAGATCTTCCCTTAACTATGGCTACACCTTC; cdr3_aa: CASSIGDRSSLNYGYTF; clone_size: .; v_call: TRBV19; j_call: TRBJ1-2; cdr3_length: 17; d_call: TRBD1
cdr3_nt: TGTGCCAGCAGCTTAGAGCAGGGGGCAGGTCAAAAACTGTTTTTT; cdr3_aa: CASSLEQGAGQKLFF; clone_size: .; v_call: TRBV11-2; j_call: TRBJ1-4; cdr3_length: 15; d_call: TRBD1
cdr3_nt: TGTGCCAGCAGCCGCGACTCGGACTATGGCTACACCTTC; cdr3_aa: CASSRDSDYGYTF; clone_size: once; v_call: TRBV6-5; j_call: TRBJ1-2; cdr3_length: 13; d_call: .
cdr3_nt: TGTGCCATCAGCGGGGGGCCCGGAGAGACCCAGTACTTC; cdr3_aa: CAISGGPGETQYF; clone_size: .; v_call: TRBV10-3; j_call: TRBJ2-5; cdr3_length: 13; d_call: .
cdr3_nt: TGCAGTGCTAGACACGGAGCCGAAGCTTTCTTT; cdr3_aa: CSARHGAEAFF; clone_size: .; v_call: TRBV20-1; j_call: TRBJ1-1; cdr3_length: 11; d_call: .
cdr3_nt: TGTGCCAGCAGCTTGGCAGGGGCAGATACGCAGTATTTT; cdr3_aa: CASSLAGADTQYF; clone_size: once; v_call: TRBV5-4; j_call: TRBJ2-3; cdr3_length: 13; d_call: .
cdr3_nt: TGTGCCAGCAGCCGAGACAATTTCCAAGGCTACACCTTC; cdr3_aa: CASSRDNFQGYTF; clone_size: .; v_call: TRBV7-9; j_call: TRBJ1-2; cdr3_length: 13; d_call: .
cdr3_nt: TGTGCCAGCAGCTTCGCGGGGGGGCCAGATACGCAGTATTTT; cdr3_aa: CASSFAGGPDTQYF; clone_size: .; v_call: TRBV7-9; j_call: TRBJ2-3; cdr3_length: 14; d_call: TRBD2
cdr3_nt: TGTGCCAGCAGCTTAGGGCCGGAGACCTACGAGCAGTACTTC; cdr3_aa: CASSLGPETYEQYF; clone_size: .; v_call: TRBV7-7; j_call: TRBJ2-7; cdr3_length: 14; d_call: .
cdr3_nt: TGTGCCAGCAGCCTCGGCGGGGTAATCTATGGCTACACCTTC; cdr3_aa: CASSLGGVIYGYTF; clone_size: .; v_call: TRBV11-2; j_call: TRBJ1-2; cdr3_length: 14; d_call: .
cdr3_nt: TGTGCCAGCAGCTTAGCCGGGGGGGTGGGATACGAGCAGTACTTC; cdr3_aa: CASSLAGGVGYEQYF; clone_size: .; v_call: TRBV7-6; j_call: TRBJ2-7; cdr3_length: 15; d_call: TRBD2
cdr3_nt: TGTGCCATCAGTGGGGGACAGGGGCGAAGCACAGATACGCAGTATTTT; cdr3_aa: CAISGGQGRSTDTQYF; clone_size: .; v_call: TRBV10-3; j_call: TRBJ2-3; cdr3_length: 16; d_call: TRBD1
cdr3_nt: TGCGCCAGCAGCTTAAACTTCCGAGGCGGAAGCCAAGAGACCCAGTACTTC; cdr3_aa: CASSLNFRGGSQETQYF; clone_size: .; v_call: TRBV5-1; j_call: TRBJ2-5; cdr3_length: 17; d_call: .
cdr3_nt: TGTGCCAGCAGCCTGGACAGCTCGGATCAGCCCCAGCATTTT; cdr3_aa: CASSLDSSDQPQHF; clone_size: .; v_call: TRBV5-4; j_call: TRBJ1-5; cdr3_length: 14; d_call: .
cdr3_nt: TGTGCCAGCAGCGTAGGAGGAGCAGAAGAGACCCAGTACTTC; cdr3_aa: CASSVGGAEETQYF; clone_size: .; v_call: TRBV9; j_call: TRBJ2-5; cdr3_length: 14; d_call: .
cdr3_nt: TGTGCCAGCTCGCCCTCACAGGGATACACAGATACGCAGTATTTT; cdr3_aa: CASSPSQGYTDTQYF; clone_size: few; v_call: TRBV18; j_call: TRBJ2-3; cdr3_length: 15; d_call: .
cdr3_nt: TGCGCCAGCAGCAAGGACTTGAGCTCCTACGAGCAGTACTTC; cdr3_aa: CASSKDLSSYEQYF; clone_size: .; v_call: TRBV5-1; j_call: TRBJ2-7; cdr3_length: 14; d_call: .
cdr3_nt: TGTGCCAGCAGCCGCGGGGGACAAACCTACGAGCAGTACTTC; cdr3_aa: CASSRGGQTYEQYF; clone_size: .; v_call: TRBV7-6; j_call: TRBJ2-7; cdr3_length: 14; d_call: .
cdr3_nt: TGTGCCAGCAGCTTGGTGTTGGGCAACACTGAAGCTTTCTTT; cdr3_aa: CASSLVLGNTEAFF; clone_size: .; v_call: TRBV5-6; j_call: TRBJ1-1; cdr3_length: 14; d_call: .
cdr3_nt: TGTGCCAGCAGCGCCGGGCGGGGGGGGAACATTCAGTACTTC; cdr3_aa: CASSAGRGGNIQYF; clone_size: .; v_call: TRBV9; j_call: TRBJ2-4; cdr3_length: 14; d_call: TRBD2
cdr3_nt: TGTGCCAGCAGCTTACTGGGACAGACCAGCACAGATACGCAGTATTTT; cdr3_aa: CASSLLGQTSTDTQYF; clone_size: .; v_call: TRBV7-6; j_call: TRBJ2-3; cdr3_length: 16; d_call: TRBD1
cdr3_nt: TGTGCCAGCAGTCCAGGACAGGGCTACACTGAAGCTTTCTTT; cdr3_aa: CASSPGQGYTEAFF; clone_size: .; v_call: TRBV28; j_call: TRBJ1-1; cdr3_length: 14; d_call: TRBD1
cdr3_nt: TGTGCCAGCTCTGGTGCGGGGAATAACCAAGAGACCCAGTACTTC; cdr3_aa: CASSGAGNNQETQYF; clone_size: .; v_call: TRBV5-4; j_call: TRBJ2-5; cdr3_length: 15; d_call: .